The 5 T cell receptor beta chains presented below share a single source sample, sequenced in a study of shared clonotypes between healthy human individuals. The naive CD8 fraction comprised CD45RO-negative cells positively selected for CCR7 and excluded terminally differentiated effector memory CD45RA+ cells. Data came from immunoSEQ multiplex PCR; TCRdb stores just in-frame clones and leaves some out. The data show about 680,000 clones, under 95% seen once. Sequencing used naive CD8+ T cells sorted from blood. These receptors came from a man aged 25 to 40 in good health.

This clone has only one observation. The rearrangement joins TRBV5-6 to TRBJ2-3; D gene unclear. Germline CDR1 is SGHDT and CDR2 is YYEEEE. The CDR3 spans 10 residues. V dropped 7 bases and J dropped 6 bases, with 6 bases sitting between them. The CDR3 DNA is TGTGCCAGCGGCTCCGATACGCAGTATTTT. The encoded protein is CASGSDTQYF.

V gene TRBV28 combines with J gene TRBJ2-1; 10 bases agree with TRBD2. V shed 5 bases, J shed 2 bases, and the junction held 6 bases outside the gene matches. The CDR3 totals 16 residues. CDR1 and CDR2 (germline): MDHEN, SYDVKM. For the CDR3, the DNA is TGTGCCAGCAGTCCTCTAGCGGGAGAAACCTACAATGAGCAGTTCTTC. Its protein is CASSPLAGETYNEQFF.

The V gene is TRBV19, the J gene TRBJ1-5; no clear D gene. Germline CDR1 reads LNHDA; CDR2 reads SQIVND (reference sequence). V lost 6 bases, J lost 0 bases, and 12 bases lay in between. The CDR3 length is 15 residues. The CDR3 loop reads CASREWNYSNQPQHF. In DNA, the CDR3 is TGTGCCAGTAGGGAGTGGAACTATAGCAATCAGCCCCAGCATTTT. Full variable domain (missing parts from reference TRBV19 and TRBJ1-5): DGGITQSPKYLFRKEGQNVTLSCEQNLNHDAMYWYRQDPGQGLRLIYYSQIVNDFQKGDIAEGYSVSREKKESFPLTVTSAQKNPTAFYLCASREWNYSNQPQHFGDGTRLSIL.

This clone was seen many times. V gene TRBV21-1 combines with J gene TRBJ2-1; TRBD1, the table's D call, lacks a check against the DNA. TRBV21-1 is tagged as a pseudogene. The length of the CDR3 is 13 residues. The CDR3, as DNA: TGTGCCAGCAGTGGAGACAGTTGCAATGAGCAGTTCTTC. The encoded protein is CASSGDSCNEQFF.

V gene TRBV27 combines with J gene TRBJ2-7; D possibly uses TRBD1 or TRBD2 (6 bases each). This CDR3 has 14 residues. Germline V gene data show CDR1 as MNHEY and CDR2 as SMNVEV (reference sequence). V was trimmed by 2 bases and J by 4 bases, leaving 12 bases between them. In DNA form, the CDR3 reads TGTGCCAGCAGTTTAATCCGGGGGCCGTACGAGCAGTACTTC. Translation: CASSLIRGPYEQYF.